This TCR beta chain was found in a study of blood T cell repertoires in COVID-19. Germline loops: CDR1 DFQATT, CDR2 SNEGSKA (reference sequence). There are 16 residues in the CDR3. The germline V and J ends were trimmed by 3 bases and 5 bases, with 17 bases remaining between them. Participants were aged about 18 to 95 years, lived in under 30 US areas, and enrolled virtually. Membership in each cohort depended on participant-reported clinical history. Clones were sequenced by immunoSEQ multiplex PCR, and TCRdb holds only the in-frame ones, with some missing. The sample comprises about 270,000 clones, 85% to 90% of which are singletons, and about 16% rests with the top ten.

The V and J genes are TRBV20-1 and TRBJ1-6, with a weak D call TRBD1 (6 bases). Sequencing was performed on PBMCs or T cells enriched from blood (not recorded which). This clonotype was sampled from a man younger than 35 who had recovered from COVID-19. Here the CDR3 DNA reads TGCAGTGCTAGTTTGATAGGACAGTCTAATAATTCACCCCTCCACTTT. This gives the protein CSASLIGQSNNSPLHF.